The rows below give T cell receptor beta chains drawn from one sample of a study of shared clonotypes between healthy human individuals. Using immunoSEQ multiplex PCR, the repertoire was profiled, and TCRdb retains in-frame clones only, with some absent. Of hundreds of thousands of clones listed, around 77% are singletons. The sequenced sample was PBMCs. These receptors all come from a woman aged 40-49 years in good health. Some clones in this sample may be carry-over from other donors' samples. The CDR3 runs from the conserved cysteine through the conserved F or W. The D gene is left open where the match is weak. A row's size may be missing; if present it is once, few, many or a size class.

clone size	V gene	J gene	D gene	CDR3 length	CDR3 DNA	CDR3 protein
.	TRBV5-1	TRBJ1-2	.	12	TGCGCCAGCAGAGTTGCCGAATATGGCTACACCTTC	CASRVAEYGYTF
.	TRBV25-1	TRBJ2-2	.	13	TGTGCCAGCCCATGGATAGGCACCGGGGAGCTGTTTTTT	CASPWIGTGELFF
.	TRBV4-1	TRBJ2-7	TRBD2	15	TGCGCCAGCAGCCATTTCCTAGCGGGATTGTACGAGCAGTACTTC	CASSHFLAGLYEQYF
.	TRBV5-8	TRBJ2-2	TRBD2	17	TGTGCCAGCAGCTTGGTGAGGAGCGGGAGTGAGACCGGGGAGCTGTTTTTT	CASSLVRSGSETGELFF
once	TRBV25-1	TRBJ1-6	.	14	TGTGCCAGCACTGACGGCGGCTATAATTCACCCCTCCACTTT	CASTDGGYNSPLHF
.	TRBV27	TRBJ2-7	.	14	TGTGCCAGCAGTTTAGGCCTGTCCTCCTACGAGCAGTACTTC	CASSLGLSSYEQYF
.	TRBV6-5	TRBJ1-2	.	13	TGTGCCAGCAGCCGGACGTTGAACTATGGCTACACCTTC	CASSRTLNYGYTF
.	TRBV7-1	TRBJ1-4	.	15	TGTGCCAGCAGCTCAGGGGGGGAAACTAATGAAAAACTGTTTTTT	CASSSGGETNEKLFF
.	TRBV29-1	TRBJ2-7	.	14	TGCAGCGTTGAAGGTCGAGACAGCCCCTACGAGCAGTACTTC	CSVEGRDSPYEQYF
few	TRBV2	TRBJ2-1	TRBD2	14	TGTGCCAGCAGTCCTGGACTAGCGGTCAATGAGCAGTTCTTC	CASSPGLAVNEQFF
.	TRBV29-1	TRBJ1-2	.	12	TGCAGCGTTGAAGACAGGATGAGGGGCTACACCTTC	CSVEDRMRGYTF